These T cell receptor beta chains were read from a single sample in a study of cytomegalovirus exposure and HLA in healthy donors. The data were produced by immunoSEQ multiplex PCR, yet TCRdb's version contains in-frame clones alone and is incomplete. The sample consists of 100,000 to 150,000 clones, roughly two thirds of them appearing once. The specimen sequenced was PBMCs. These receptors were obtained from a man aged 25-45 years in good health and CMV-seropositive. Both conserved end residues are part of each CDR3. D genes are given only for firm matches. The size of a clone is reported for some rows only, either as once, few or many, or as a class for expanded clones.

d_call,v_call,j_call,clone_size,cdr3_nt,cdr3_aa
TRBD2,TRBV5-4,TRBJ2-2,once,TGTGCCAGCAGCTTGGAAGCGGGAGGATACACCGGGGAGCTGTTTTTT,CASSLEAGGYTGELFF
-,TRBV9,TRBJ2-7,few,TGTGCCAGCAGCGTGGAGCCCGGGTTCGCCTACGAGCAGTACTTC,CASSVEPGFAYEQYF
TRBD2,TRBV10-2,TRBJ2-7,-,TGCGCCAGCAGGGCCGGGACTACCTACGAGCAGTACTTC,CASRAGTTYEQYF
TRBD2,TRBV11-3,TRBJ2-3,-,TGTGCCAGCAGCTTGGGCGGGAGGCACACAGATACGCAGTATTTT,CASSLGGRHTDTQYF
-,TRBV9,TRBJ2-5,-,TGTGCCAGCAGCGGCAAGACAAGGGAGGAGACCCAGTACTTC,CASSGKTREETQYF
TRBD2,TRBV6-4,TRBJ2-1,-,TGTGCCAGCAGTGAATTAGCGGGGGGGGTCCTCAATGAGCAGTTCTTC,CASSELAGGVLNEQFF
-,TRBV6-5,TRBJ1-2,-,TGTGCCAGCAGTTACTCTGGCAGGGGATACTATGGCTACACCTTC,CASSYSGRGYYGYTF
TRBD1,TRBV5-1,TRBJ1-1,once,TGCGCCAGCAGCTTGGGGGCAGGGGGATACACTGAAGCTTTCTTT,CASSLGAGGYTEAFF
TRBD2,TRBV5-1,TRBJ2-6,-,TGCGCCAGCAGCTCGGAAAGAGGGAGGGTTTTGGCCCCTGGGGCCAACGTCCTGACTTTC,CASSSERGRVLAPGANVLTF
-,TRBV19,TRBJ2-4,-,TGTGCCAGTAGTATTTGGGGAGATGTAAACATTCAGTACTTC,CASSIWGDVNIQYF
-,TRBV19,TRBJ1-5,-,TGTGCCAGTAGTATAGTTTGGGGGGGTGGGGATCAGCCCCAGCATTTT,CASSIVWGGGDQPQHF
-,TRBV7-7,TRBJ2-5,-,TGTGCTAGCAGCGGCGGGGACAGAGAGACCCAGTACTTC,CASSGGDRETQYF
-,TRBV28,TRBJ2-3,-,TGTGCCAGCAGTTTAACAGGGAGCACAGATACGCAGTATTTT,CASSLTGSTDTQYF
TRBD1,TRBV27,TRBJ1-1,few,TGTGCCAGCAGTTTAATTACAGGGGGAGAAGCTTTCTTT,CASSLITGGEAFF
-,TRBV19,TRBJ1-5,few,TGTGCCAGTAGTATGCACTCGGGAGTGGCGTGGCATTTT,CASSMHSGVAWHF
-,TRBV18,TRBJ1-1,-,TGTGCCAGCTCACAGTCGACGGGAGTGGCAGCTTTCTTT,CASSQSTGVAAFF
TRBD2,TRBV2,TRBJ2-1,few,TGTGCCAGCAGTGGACTAGCGGGAGGGCTTGAGCAGTTCTTC,CASSGLAGGLEQFF
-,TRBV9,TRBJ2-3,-,TGTGCCAGCAGCCCCCGACGTGTGCTAGCGACAGATACGCAGTATTTT,CASSPRRVLATDTQYF
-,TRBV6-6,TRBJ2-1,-,TGTGCCAGCAGTTTCGGGAGCTCCTACAATGAGCAGTTCTTC,CASSFGSSYNEQFF
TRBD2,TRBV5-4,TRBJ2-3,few,TGTGCCAGCAGCCATGGACTAGCGGGAAGCACAGATACGCAGTATTTT,CASSHGLAGSTDTQYF
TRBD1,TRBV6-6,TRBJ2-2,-,TGTGCCAGCAGGCGCAGGGACAGTACGAACACCGGGGAGCTGTTTTTT,CASRRRDSTNTGELFF
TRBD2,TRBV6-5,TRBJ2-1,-,TGTGCCAGCAGCCCCAGGGTAGCGGGAGTGCATGAGCAGTTCTTC,CASSPRVAGVHEQFF
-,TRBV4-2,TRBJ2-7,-,TGTGCCAGCAGCCAAGGTAGCACTTACTACGAGCAGTACTTC,CASSQGSTYYEQYF
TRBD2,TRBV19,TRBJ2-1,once,TGTGCCAGTAGTACACTAGCGGAAACCCACAATGAGCAGTTCTTC,CASSTLAETHNEQFF
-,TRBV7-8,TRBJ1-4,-,TGTGCCAGCAGCTTAGACGCCGCAGTTTATCCGAAAACTAATGAAAAACTGTTTTTT,CASSLDAAVYPKTNEKLFF
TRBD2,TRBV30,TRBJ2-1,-,TGTGCCTGGAGTTTCGACTTAGCGGGAGTACGGGATGAGCAGTTCTTC,CAWSFDLAGVRDEQFF
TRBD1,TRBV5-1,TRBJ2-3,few,TGCGCCAGCAGCTTGAGGACAGGGGGTGTCACAGATACGCAGTATTTT,CASSLRTGGVTDTQYF
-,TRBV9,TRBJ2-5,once,TGTGCCAGCAGCGTTACGGCAGCCCCCGGGTCGACCCAGTACTTC,CASSVTAAPGSTQYF
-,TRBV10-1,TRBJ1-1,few,TGCGCCAGCAGGGCCGGTTGGGCTGCTGAAGCTTTCTTT,CASRAGWAAEAFF
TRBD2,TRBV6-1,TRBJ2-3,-,TGTGCCAGCAGTGAAGCGGGACTACGCACAGATACGCAGTATTTT,CASSEAGLRTDTQYF
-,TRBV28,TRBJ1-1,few,TGTGCCAGCAGTTTATTGGCAGGGCCTTACACTGAAGCTTTCTTT,CASSLLAGPYTEAFF
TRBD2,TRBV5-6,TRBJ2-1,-,TGTGCCAGCAGCTTACTAGCGGGAGGCTCCTACAATGAGCAGTTCTTC,CASSLLAGGSYNEQFF
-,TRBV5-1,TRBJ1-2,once,TGCGCCAGCAGTACCGGCGGTATGTTCGATGGCTACACCTTC,CASSTGGMFDGYTF
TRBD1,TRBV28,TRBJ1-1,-,TGTGCCAGCGGATTGGGACAGGGAATGATAAACACTGAAGCTTTCTTT,CASGLGQGMINTEAFF
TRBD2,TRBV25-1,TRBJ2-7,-,TGTGCCAGCAGTGAATGGCTCTCCTTAGCGGGAGTTAACGAGCAGTACTTC,CASSEWLSLAGVNEQYF
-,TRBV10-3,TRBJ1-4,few,TGTGCCATCAGTGATCCAGGGTTGGGAACTAATGAAAAACTGTTTTTT,CAISDPGLGTNEKLFF
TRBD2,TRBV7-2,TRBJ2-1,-,TGTGCCAGCAGGCGAGCGGGAGTACCCTACAATGAGCAGTTCTTC,CASRRAGVPYNEQFF
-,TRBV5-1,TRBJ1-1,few,TGCGCCAGCAGCCGCGACAGTGAAGCTTTCTTT,CASSRDSEAFF
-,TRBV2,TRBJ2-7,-,TGTGCCACCCAAGCGAGGTGGCGGTCCTACGAGCAGTACTTC,CATQARWRSYEQYF
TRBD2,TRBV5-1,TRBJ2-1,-,TGCGCCAGCAGCCCCCCGCACACTAGCGGGAGTTACAATGAGCAGTTCTTC,CASSPPHTSGSYNEQFF
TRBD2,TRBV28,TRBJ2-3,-,TGTGCCAGCAGTCCGACACCTCTAGCGGGAGTCCGCCGGGATACGCAGTATTTT,CASSPTPLAGVRRDTQYF
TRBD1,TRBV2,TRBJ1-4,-,TGTGCCGCTTCCCGACAGGGGTCGGCTGAAAAACTGTTTTTT,CAASRQGSAEKLFF
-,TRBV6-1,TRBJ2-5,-,TGTGCCAGCAGTGACGACTACCTTCAAGAGACCCAGTACTTC,CASSDDYLQETQYF
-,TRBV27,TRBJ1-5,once,TGTGCCAGCAGTCTCGGGGGGCTTAATCAGCCCCAGCATTTT,CASSLGGLNQPQHF
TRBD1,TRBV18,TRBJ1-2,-,TGTGCCAGCTCACCGGGGACAGGGGTAGGCTATGGCTACACCTTC,CASSPGTGVGYGYTF
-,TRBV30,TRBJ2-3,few,TGTGCCTGGAGTCCAATCCGGGGCAGGGGACGGCTAGATACGCAGTATTTT,CAWSPIRGRGRLDTQYF
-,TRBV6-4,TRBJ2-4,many,TGTGCCAGCAGTGACGGGACTGGGGAAAACATTCAGTACTTC,CASSDGTGENIQYF
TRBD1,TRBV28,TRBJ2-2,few,TGTGCCAGCAGCATTCGGGACAGGGGTCGGTGGGGGGAGCTGTTTTTT,CASSIRDRGRWGELFF
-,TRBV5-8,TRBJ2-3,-,TGTGCCAGCAGCTTGGCATTGGGGCCCAAGGATACGCAGTATTTT,CASSLALGPKDTQYF
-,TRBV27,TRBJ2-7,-,TGTGCCAGCAGTTTCGTTAGGGGCGAGCAGTACTTC,CASSFVRGEQYF
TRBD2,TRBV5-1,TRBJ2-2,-,TGCGCCAGCAGCTGGGGACTAGCGGGAGTTGAGGTTTCCGGGGAGCTGTTTTTT,CASSWGLAGVEVSGELFF
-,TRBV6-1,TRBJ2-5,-,TGTGCCAGCAGTGAAGGAGGTAGCCCGGAGCAGTACTTC,CASSEGGSPEQYF
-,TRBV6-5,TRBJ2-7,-,TGTGCCAGCAGCCGACGGACTCGAGGCACCTACGAGCAGTACTTC,CASSRRTRGTYEQYF
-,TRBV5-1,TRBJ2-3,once,TGCGCCAGCAGCCCTGGGGGGTCCTGGGCAGATACGCAGTATTTT,CASSPGGSWADTQYF
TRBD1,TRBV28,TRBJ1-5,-,TGTGCCAGCAGCTTACAGGGGTGGGATCAGCCCCAGCATTTT,CASSLQGWDQPQHF
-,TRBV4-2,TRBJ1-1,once,TGTGCCAGCAGCCAGGGCCAAACGCAGGGTTTCGCTGAAGCTTTCTTT,CASSQGQTQGFAEAFF
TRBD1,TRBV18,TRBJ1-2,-,TGTGCCAGCTCACCCGGACAGGGCCTATATGGCTACACCTTC,CASSPGQGLYGYTF
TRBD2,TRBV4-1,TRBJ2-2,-,TGCGCCAGCAGCCATCCTAGCGGGAGCACCGTCGGGGAGCTGTTTTTT,CASSHPSGSTVGELFF
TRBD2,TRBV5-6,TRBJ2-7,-,TGTGCCAGCAGCTTCCCGGTAGCGGGCGAATCCTACGAGCAGTACTTC,CASSFPVAGESYEQYF
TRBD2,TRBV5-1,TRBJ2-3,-,TGCGCCAGCAGCTCATTTGGGGGGGCGACTAGCGGTTCCACAGATACGCAGTCTTTT,CASSSFGGATSGSTDTQSF